This TCR beta chain was captured in a study of regulatory T cells in long-lasting Graves disease. Study-level points and caveats: Favored gene segments in persistent disease were TRBV28, TRBJ1-2 and TRBJ2-5.

Germline V gene lookup returns CDR1 SGHRS and CDR2 YFSETQ. Between the trimmed V and J ends, which lost 4 bases and 2 bases, there was a span of 13 bases. The CDR3 contains 14 residues. Remarks on this clonotype: Its antigen is as yet unknown.

Time point of the sample: newly diagnosed GD, antithyroid drugs for less than 3 months. PBMC RNA was the source of the TCR library. The authors built TCR beta libraries using iRepertoire HTBI primers and Arm-PCR of CDR3 regions. Authors' data handling: Across all samples, approximately 68 TRBV segments and about 13 TRBJ segments were identified. TCRdb independently ran MiXCR on the multiplex PCR reads; one entry per CDR3 protein. TCRdb's processing, not the authors' own work, is the source of the V and J calls. The table shows some 600,000 distinct CDR3 sequences, with roughly a sixth occurring only once. The sample was also reused in another study, on T cells in Graves' hyperthyroidism and ophthalmopathy.

V usage is TRBV5-1 and J usage is TRBJ2-7, with TRBD2 as a possible D gene (6 bases). Sequenced material: peripheral blood mononuclear cells (PBMCs), taken at new diagnosis, from a patient treated with antithyroid drugs. The source is a man younger than 35 with Graves disease. CDR3 sequence (DNA): TGCGCCAGCAGCCCAGGGACTGACACCTACGAGCAGTACTTC. Its translation: CASSPGTDTYEQYF.